Each of the 7 T cell receptor beta chains below was sequenced from the same sample in a study of blood T cell repertoires in COVID-19. Repertoires were generated with immunoSEQ multiplex PCR, while TCRdb's copy carries only in-frame clones and drops some. The repertoire holds some 180,000 clones, with approximately 80% as singletons. The sample consisted of peripheral blood. The receptors derive from a man aged 50 to 60 who had recovered from COVID-19.

The CDR3 reads CASSQGQGDYEKLFF. For the CDR3, the DNA is TGTGCCAGCTCACAAGGACAGGGTGATTATGAAAAACTGTTTTTT. The chain is built from TRBV18 and TRBJ1-4; 8 nucleotides align to TRBD1. CDR3 size: 15 residues. V trimming: 4 bases; J trimming: 6 bases; junction bases outside the gene matches: 7. Germline CDR1 KGHSH, CDR2 LQKENI.

The genes are TRBV27 and TRBJ2-1; 11 bases fit TRBD2. V was clipped by 8 bases and J by 7 bases; unmatched bases: 4. The CDR3 contains 13 residues. Germline V gene sequence: CDR1 MNHEY, CDR2 SMNVEV (reference sequence). The CDR3 bases are TGTGCCAGCCGGGGGACTAGCGGAAATGAGCAGTTCTTC. As protein: CASRGTSGNEQFF.

The chain uses TRBV5-1 and TRBJ2-4; D is possibly TRBD2 (6 bases). Germline CDR1 reads SGHRS; CDR2 reads YFSETQ. The CDR3 has 16 residues. With 3 bases removed from V and 5 bases from J, the gap between germline ends came to 18 bases. CDR3 bases: TGCGCCAGCAGCTACGGAGGGACGTTCCCGGAAAACATTCAGTACTTC. Its translation is CASSYGGTFPENIQYF.

The chain employs TRBV10-1 and TRBJ2-3, with TRBD2 as a possible D gene (7 bases). The V gene lost 2 bases and the J gene lost 4 bases, with 19 bases spanning the gap. The CDR3 has 17 residues. Looked up from germline, CDR1 is WNHNN and CDR2 is SYGVQD (reference sequence). CDR3 sequence (DNA): TGCGCCAGCAGTGAGAGGGCAGCAGGAGGGGGGGCAGATACGCAGTATTTT. Encoded protein: CASSERAAGGGADTQYF.

The chain employs TRBV5-1 and TRBJ2-1, with TRBD2 matching 7 bases. The CDR3 has 14 amino acids. Per the germline V gene, CDR1 is SGHRS and CDR2 is YFSETQ. J gave up 8 bases and V 5 bases, and 10 bases lay outside the gene matches. This chain's CDR3 is CASSYSGLVDEQFF. The CDR3 DNA sequence: TGCGCCAGCAGTTATAGCGGGCTTGTAGATGAGCAGTTCTTC.

The chain joins TRBV7-6 to TRBJ2-1; D remains unclear. Between the trimmed V and J ends, which lost 0 bases and 5 bases, there was a span of 14 bases. CDR3 length equals 16 residues. CDR1 SGHVS and CDR2 FNYEAQ come from the germline V gene. In DNA, the CDR3 is TGTGCCAGCAGCTTAGCGTTCGGTACGTCCGACAATGAGCAGTTCTTC. It specifies CASSLAFGTSDNEQFF.

This chain uses TRBV9 with TRBJ1-3; D remains ambiguous. CDR3 length: 14 residues. The V gene's germline CDR1 is SGDLS and CDR2 YYNGEE. V was shortened by 3 bases and J by 0 bases, with 7 bases between the two germline ends. CDR3 residues: CASSAEASGNTIYF. The CDR3 DNA follows: TGTGCCAGCAGCGCTGAAGCCTCTGGAAACACCATATATTTT. Using reference TRBV9 and TRBJ1-3 for the parts outside the CDR3, the full variable domain is DSGVTQTPKHLITATGQRVTLRCSPRSGDLSVYWYQQSLDQGLQFLIQYYNGEERAKGNILERFSAQQFPDLHSELNLSSLELGDSALYFCASSAEASGNTIYFGEGSWLTVV.